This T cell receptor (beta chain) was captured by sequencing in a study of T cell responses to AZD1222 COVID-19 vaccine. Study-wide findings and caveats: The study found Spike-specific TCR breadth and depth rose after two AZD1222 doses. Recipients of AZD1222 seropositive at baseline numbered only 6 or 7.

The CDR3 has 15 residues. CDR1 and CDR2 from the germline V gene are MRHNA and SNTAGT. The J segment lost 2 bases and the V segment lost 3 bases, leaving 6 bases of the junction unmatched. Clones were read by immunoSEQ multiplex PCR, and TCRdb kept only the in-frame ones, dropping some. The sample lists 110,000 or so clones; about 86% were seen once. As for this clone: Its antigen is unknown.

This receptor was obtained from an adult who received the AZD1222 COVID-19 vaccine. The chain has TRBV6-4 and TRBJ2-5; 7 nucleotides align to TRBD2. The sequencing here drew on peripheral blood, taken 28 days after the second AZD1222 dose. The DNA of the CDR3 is TGTGCCAGCAGTGAAAACCCTAGCGGACAAGAGACCCAGTACTTC. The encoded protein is CASSENPSGQETQYF.